This T cell receptor beta chain was identified in a study of blood T cells in healthy people across ages. Study observations and caveats: The study regarded diversity estimates from one million T cells as underestimates.

Turning to this clonotype: Antigen specificity is unknown.

PCR was performed a second time for about 6 to 12 cycles using a sample-barcoded 5' primer and a J-beta primer mix. TCRdb analysed the 5' RACE reads with MiXCR anew, one entry per CDR3 protein. The sample lists about 2 million distinct CDR3 sequences, around half seen once, with 2% to 2.5% in the top ten. Per sample, no less than 5.5 micrograms of total RNA were extracted. The sample taken for sequencing was blood. This receptor was identified in a woman aged 40 to 49 in good health.

The CDR3 nucleotides read TGCGCCAGCAGCGAACTAGCGGGTGGGGCCAACGTCCTGACTTTC. It translates to CASSELAGGANVLTF. The V and J genes are TRBV4-3 and TRBJ2-6, with TRBD2 matching 9 bases. V was pared by 5 bases and J by 3 bases, with 2 bases of the junction left unmatched. This CDR3 contains 15 residues. Germline V lookup: CDR1 LGHNA, CDR2 YSLEER.